This T cell receptor beta chain was recovered during a study of sequential checkpoint blockade in melanoma. Study-wide background: First-line arms were nivolumab then ipilimumab, or the reverse, randomized 1:1. Each arm's sequence ended with maintenance nivolumab.

Method: immunoSEQ multiplex PCR; TCRdb's copy keeps in-frame clones and lacks some. The sample holds approximately 10,000 clones; nearly 80% are singletons and the top ten take about 11%. V was pared by 1 base and J by 4 bases, with 13 bases between. The CDR3 extends over 15 amino acids. CDR1 is LNHDA, CDR2 SQIVND, per germline (reference sequence). This clone was seen once. Treatment specified: randomized to nivolumab then ipilimumab (arm A) or the reverse (arm B). Patients had received no earlier DNA-damaging chemotherapy. From thawed PBMCs, live CD3+CD8+ cells negative for CD19 and CD56 were sorted.

Sequenced here: CD8+ T cells sorted from blood (inferred from file names), sampled from a patient given nivolumab and ipilimumab in sequence. The receptor comes from a human donor with melanoma. This chain connects TRBV19 to TRBJ1-1, with D unresolved. The CDR3 sequence is CASSIVNRGSTEAFF. In DNA form, the CDR3 reads TGTGCCAGTAGTATAGTAAACAGAGGGAGCACTGAAGCTTTCTTT.